Below are 3 T cell receptor beta chains sequenced from a single sample in a study of cytomegalovirus exposure and HLA in healthy donors. Primers for the PCR totalled 60 Vbeta and 13 Jbeta. Sequencing was performed with immunoSEQ multiplex PCR; in TCRdb, only in-frame clones are kept and a portion is missing. The data contain fewer than 75,000 clones, around 80% of them singletons. Input material: PBMCs. These TCRs come from a woman aged 25 to 39 in good health and CMV-seronegative.

The rearrangement links TRBV5-8 to TRBJ2-1; 11 positions agree with TRBD1. Germline-derived CDR1 and CDR2 are SGHTS and YDEGEE. V lost 6 bases and J lost 15; bases outside the gene matches: 11. This CDR3 comprises 13 residues. The CDR3 spells CASMRTGGLVGFF. The CDR3 nucleotides are TGTGCCAGCATGAGGACAGGGGGCCTCGTAGGGTTCTTC.

The J gene is TRBJ2-2, the V gene TRBV16; 9 bases fit TRBD2. The CDR3 covers 16 residues. V trimming: 0 bases; J trimming: 4 bases; junction bases outside the gene matches: 3. The germline V gene encodes CDR1 KGHSY and CDR2 FQNENV. CDR3 sequence (DNA): TGTGCCAGCAGCCAATCCGCTAGCGGGGTCACCGGGGAGCTGTTTTTT. Its translation: CASSQSASGVTGELFF.

The CDR3 is CASSQGGRGGRENIQYF. CDR3 coding DNA: TGCGCCAGCAGCCAGGGGGGTCGGGGGGGCCGAGAAAACATTCAGTACTTC. J is TRBJ2-4 and V is TRBV4-1; TRBD2 matches at 8 bases. With 3 bases clipped from V and 5 bases from J, the junction kept 12 bases outside the gene matches. This CDR3 region has 17 residues. CDR1 is MGHRA, CDR2 YSYEKL, per germline.